This is a list of T cell receptor beta chains from one sample in a study of cytomegalovirus exposure and HLA in healthy donors. TCRdb keeps only in-frame clones here, not all; method: immunoSEQ multiplex PCR. The sample yields more than 90,000 clones, 81% seen once. The sequencing sample was made of PBMCs. The source of these receptors is a woman aged 70-85 years in good health and CMV-seropositive. CDR3s include the opening cysteine and the closing phenylalanine or tryptophan. Each record gives: D gene, V gene, J gene, clone size, CDR3 DNA, CDR3 protein. The D gene is left open where the match is weak. Clone size is not always given. Where it is, it says once, few, many or a class for expanded clones.

.,TRBV19,TRBJ1-5,.,TGTGCCAGTAGTATCGCGTCTGCGAGTTATAGCAATCAGCCCCAGCATTTT,CASSIASASYSNQPQHF
TRBD2,TRBV19,TRBJ2-2,once,TGTGCCAGTAGTCTGACGGGAGGGGTGGGCACCGGGGAGCTGTTTTTT,CASSLTGGVGTGELFF
TRBD2,TRBV7-2,TRBJ2-7,.,TGTGCCAGCAGCTTAGGGTCGGCTAGCGGGAGCTACGAGCAGTACTTC,CASSLGSASGSYEQYF
TRBD1,TRBV29-1,TRBJ1-1,.,TGCAGCGGTGGGACAGGGATCGGAACTGAAGCTTTCTTT,CSGGTGIGTEAFF
.,TRBV18,TRBJ2-7,.,TGTGCCAGCTCACCTTCACAGGGCTACGAGCAGTACTTC,CASSPSQGYEQYF
.,TRBV11-2,TRBJ1-5,.,TGTGCCAGCAGCTCCGGGAGCAAGCAGCCCCAGCATTTT,CASSSGSKQPQHF
.,TRBV13,TRBJ2-1,.,TGTGCCAGCAGCAGAAAGGTGGGAGGATACAATGAGCAGTTCTTC,CASSRKVGGYNEQFF
.,TRBV30,TRBJ2-1,.,TGTGCCTGGAGCTTGGACTTTCAACCTAACAATGAGCAGTTCTTC,CAWSLDFQPNNEQFF
.,TRBV4-1,TRBJ1-3,.,TGCGCCAGCAGCCAAGGGCGGGGGGGCGGAGGTTACACCATATATTTT,CASSQGRGGGGYTIYF
TRBD1,TRBV6-5,TRBJ2-1,.,TGTGCCAGCAGTTACCGGGACAGCTCCTACAATGAGCAGTTCTTC,CASSYRDSSYNEQFF
.,TRBV7-6,TRBJ2-3,.,TGTGCCAGCAGCTTAAATCCTCCCCACTCCCCAGATACGCAGTATTTT,CASSLNPPHSPDTQYF
.,TRBV21-1,TRBJ1-6,.,TGTGCCAGCAGCGAATTGATTGGGAGCTCCTATAATTCACCCCTCCACTTT,CASSELIGSSYNSPLHF
.,TRBV11-2,TRBJ2-7,.,TGTGCCAGCAGCTTTGGCTTATACTACGAGCAGTACTTC,CASSFGLYYEQYF
TRBD2,TRBV5-4,TRBJ2-5,.,TGTGCCAGCAGCTCGGGGGAGGGAGAGACCCAGTACTTC,CASSSGEGETQYF
TRBD2,TRBV19,TRBJ2-2,.,TGTGCCAGTAGTATACGGGCCCCGAGCGGGACTCGTATGGCCGGGGAGCTGTTTTTT,CASSIRAPSGTRMAGELFF
.,TRBV11-1,TRBJ2-6,.,TGTGCCAGCAGCTTACGCAGGGCTGGGGCCAACGTCCTGACTTTC,CASSLRRAGANVLTF
TRBD2,TRBV11-3,TRBJ2-7,.,TGTGCCAGCAGCTTCCAACTAGCGGGAGGCCTCGAGCAGTACTTC,CASSFQLAGGLEQYF
TRBD2,TRBV30,TRBJ2-1,.,TGTGCCTGGAGTCTGGGGGGGTCCTACAATGAGCAGTTCTTC,CAWSLGGSYNEQFF
.,TRBV30,TRBJ1-4,.,TGTGCCTGGTCCCCAGGGTCTGCAACTAATGAAAAACTGTTTTTT,CAWSPGSATNEKLFF
TRBD1,TRBV11-2,TRBJ2-2,.,TGTGCCAGCAGCTTACTTGGCACAGGGGTTGACACCGGGGAGCTGTTTTTT,CASSLLGTGVDTGELFF
.,TRBV5-1,TRBJ2-2,once,TGCGCCAGCAGCTCAGGACACACGAACACCGGGGAGCTGTTTTTT,CASSSGHTNTGELFF
TRBD1,TRBV7-9,TRBJ1-3,.,TGTGCCAGCAGCTCGGGACAGGGGGCTGCTGGAAACACCATATATTTT,CASSSGQGAAGNTIYF
TRBD1,TRBV19,TRBJ1-2,.,TGTGCCAGTACCCTAACAGGGGGCAGAGCTAACTATGGCTACACCTTC,CASTLTGGRANYGYTF
TRBD2,TRBV28,TRBJ2-5,.,TGTGCCAGCAGAACCCCTAGCGGGCGCCGCCAAGAGACCCAGTACTTC,CASRTPSGRRQETQYF
.,TRBV19,TRBJ2-3,.,TGTGCCAGTAGTACTGGACAGGGACTATCAATAGATACGCAGTATTTT,CASSTGQGLSIDTQYF
TRBD2,TRBV7-2,TRBJ2-3,.,TGTGCCAGCAGCTTATTAGCCAGGACTAGCAGCACAGATACGCAGTATTTT,CASSLLARTSSTDTQYF
TRBD1,TRBV7-2,TRBJ2-1,.,TGTGCCAGCAGCCTGAGGACAGGGGGTGCCATTCTCTCCTACAATGAGCAGTTCTTC,CASSLRTGGAILSYNEQFF
.,TRBV2,TRBJ2-5,.,TGTGCCAGCAGTGTCAGGGCTCTGGAGACCCAGTACTTC,CASSVRALETQYF
.,TRBV27,TRBJ2-5,.,TGTGCCAGCACGAAATTTTCGTCAGGAGGGATGGAGACCCAGTACTTC,CASTKFSSGGMETQYF
.,TRBV18,TRBJ1-1,.,TGTGCCAGCTCACCAAGTATGACAGAGAACACTGAAGCTTTCTTT,CASSPSMTENTEAFF
TRBD1,TRBV30,TRBJ1-3,.,TGTGCCTGGATCATAGGCAGGGGGCCAGGAAACACCATATATTTT,CAWIIGRGPGNTIYF
TRBD1,TRBV19,TRBJ1-6,.,TGTGCCAGTAGCACCGGGACAGACAATTCACCCCTCCACTTT,CASSTGTDNSPLHF
.,TRBV28,TRBJ2-1,.,TGTGCCAGCAGTCTCCTCAGGGTTAATGAGCAGTTCTTC,CASSLLRVNEQFF